This T cell receptor (beta chain) came from a study of beta chain features in type 1 diabetes. As every portion of the isolated RNA was reverse transcribed, the sequencing read expressed TCRB transcripts. The data were produced by immunoSEQ multiplex PCR, yet TCRdb's version contains in-frame clones alone and is incomplete. Of around 130,000 clones in the sample, approximately 9% were seen once. Notes on this clone: Its antigen is unknown.

General study findings and limits: Naive, central memory and regulatory TCRB repertoires appeared more similar among patients than healthy donors. Significant though moderate, a shortening of TCRB CDR3s appeared in all four CD4+ subsets of Type 1 diabetes patients.

The germline gives CDR1 LGHNA, CDR2 YNFKEQ. Trimming removed 1 base from V and 6 bases from J; junction bases left unmatched: 5. The length of the CDR3 is 16 residues. The genes are TRBV4-2 and TRBJ2-3; TRBD2 agrees at 12 bases. The sequencing input was central memory CD4+ T cells from blood. The origin of this receptor is a man under 40 with type 1 diabetes. The CDR3 protein is CASSQAPSGGADTQYF. The DNA for the CDR3 is TGTGCCAGCAGCCAAGCTCCTAGCGGGGGGGCCGATACGCAGTATTTT.